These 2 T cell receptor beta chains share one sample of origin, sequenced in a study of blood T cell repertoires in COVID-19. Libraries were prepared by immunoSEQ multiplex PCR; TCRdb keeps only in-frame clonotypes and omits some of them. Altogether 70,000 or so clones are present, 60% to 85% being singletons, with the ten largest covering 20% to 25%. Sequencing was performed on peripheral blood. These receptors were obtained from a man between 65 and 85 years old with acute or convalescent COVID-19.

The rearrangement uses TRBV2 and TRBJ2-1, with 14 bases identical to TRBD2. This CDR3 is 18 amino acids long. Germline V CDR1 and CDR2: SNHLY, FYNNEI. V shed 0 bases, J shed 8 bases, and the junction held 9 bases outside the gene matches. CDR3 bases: TGTGCCAGCAGTGAAGCGGGATCCGGGACTAGCGGGAGAGATGAGCAGTTCTTC. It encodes CASSEAGSGTSGRDEQFF.

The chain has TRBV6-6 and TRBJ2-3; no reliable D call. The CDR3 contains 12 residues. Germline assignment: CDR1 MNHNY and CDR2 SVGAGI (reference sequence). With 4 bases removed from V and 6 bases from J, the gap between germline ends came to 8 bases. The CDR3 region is CASSLLWDTQYF. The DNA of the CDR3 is TGTGCCAGCAGTTTACTGTGGGATACGCAGTATTTT.